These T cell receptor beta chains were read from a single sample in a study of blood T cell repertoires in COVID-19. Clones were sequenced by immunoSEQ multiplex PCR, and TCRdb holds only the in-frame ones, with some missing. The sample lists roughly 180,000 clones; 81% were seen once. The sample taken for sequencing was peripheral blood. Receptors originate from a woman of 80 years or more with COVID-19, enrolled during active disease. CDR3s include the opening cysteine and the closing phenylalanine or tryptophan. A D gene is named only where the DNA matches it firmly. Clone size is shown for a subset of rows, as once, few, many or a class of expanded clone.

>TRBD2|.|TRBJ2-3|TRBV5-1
CASSLGTSGGDTQYF
TGCGCCAGCAGCTTGGGGACTAGCGGGGGAGATACGCAGTATTTT
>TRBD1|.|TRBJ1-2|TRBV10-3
CAISGQGNNYGYTF
TGTGCCATCAGTGGACAGGGGAATAACTATGGCTACACCTTC
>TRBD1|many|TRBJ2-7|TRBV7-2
CASSLGGQGYEQYF
TGTGCCAGCAGCTTAGGTGGACAGGGCTACGAGCAGTACTTC
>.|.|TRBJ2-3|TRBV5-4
CASSLATGTTDTQYF
TGTGCCAGCAGCTTGGCTACAGGTACCACAGATACGCAGTATTTT
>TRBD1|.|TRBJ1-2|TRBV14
CASSPPAGGYGYTF
TGTGCCAGCAGCCCCCCGGCAGGGGGCTATGGCTACACCTTC
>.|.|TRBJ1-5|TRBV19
CASSPASVSGWNSNQPQHF
TGTGCCAGTAGTCCCGCGTCGGTCAGCGGGTGGAATAGCAATCAGCCCCAGCATTTT
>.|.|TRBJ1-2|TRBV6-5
CATLRDGGPYGYTF
TGTGCCACCCTGAGGGACGGGGGGCCCTATGGCTACACCTTC
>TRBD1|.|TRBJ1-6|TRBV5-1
CASSLVDRGISPLHF
TGCGCCAGCAGCTTGGTGGACAGGGGGATCTCACCCCTCCACTTT
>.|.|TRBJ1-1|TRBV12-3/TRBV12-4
CASSLYGGTEAFF
TGTGCCAGCAGTTTGTACGGGGGCACTGAAGCTTTCTTT
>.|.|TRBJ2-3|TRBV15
CATSPSGGGVTDTQYF
TGTGCCACCAGCCCTTCCGGAGGGGGCGTGACAGATACGCAGTATTTT
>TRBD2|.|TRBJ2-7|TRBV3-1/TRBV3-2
CASSFTLAGVWGYEQYF
TGTGCCAGCAGCTTCACCCTAGCGGGAGTATGGGGCTACGAGCAGTACTTC
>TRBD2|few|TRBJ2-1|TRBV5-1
CASSLVLAGGGNEQFF
TGCGCCAGCAGCTTGGTCCTAGCGGGAGGGGGGAATGAGCAGTTCTTC
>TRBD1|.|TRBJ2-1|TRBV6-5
CASRITTGRLAEQFF
TGTGCCAGCAGAATAACGACAGGGCGGTTGGCTGAGCAGTTCTTC
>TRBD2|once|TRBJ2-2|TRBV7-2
CASSLPGLAAGPGELFF
TGTGCCAGCAGCTTACCGGGACTAGCGGCAGGTCCCGGGGAGCTGTTTTTT
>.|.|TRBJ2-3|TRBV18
CASSPDQRLTDTQYF
TGTGCCAGCTCACCGGACCAGCGGCTCACAGATACGCAGTATTTT
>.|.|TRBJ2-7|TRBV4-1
CASSQDGRYYEQYF
TGCGCCAGCAGCCAAGATGGCAGATACTACGAGCAGTACTTC
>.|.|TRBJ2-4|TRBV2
CASRPRTWPSDVAKNIQYF
TGTGCCAGCAGACCGAGGACTTGGCCTAGCGACGTAGCCAAAAACATTCAGTACTTC
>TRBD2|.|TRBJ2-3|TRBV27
CASAWAAGGADTQYF
TGTGCCAGCGCCTGGGCAGCGGGAGGGGCAGATACGCAGTATTTT
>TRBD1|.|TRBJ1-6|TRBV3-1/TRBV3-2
CASSLSLGQGISGSPLHF
TGTGCCAGCAGCCTCTCGCTGGGACAGGGGATTTCTGGATCACCCCTCCACTTT
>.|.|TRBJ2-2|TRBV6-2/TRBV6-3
CASSSTIRLGELFF
TGTGCCAGCAGTTCCACAATACGCCTCGGGGAGCTGTTTTTT
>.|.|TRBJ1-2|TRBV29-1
CSVVTGYYGYTF
TGCAGCGTTGTGACCGGGTACTATGGCTACACCTTC
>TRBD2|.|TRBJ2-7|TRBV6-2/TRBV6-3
CASSSALAGGPYEQYF
TGTGCCAGCAGTTCCGCACTAGCGGGGGGTCCCTACGAGCAGTACTTC
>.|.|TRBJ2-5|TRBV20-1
CSASWEETQYF
TGCAGTGCTAGTTGGGAGGAGACCCAGTACTTC
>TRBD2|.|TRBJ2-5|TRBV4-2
CASSQDSGLAVQETQYF
TGTGCCAGCAGCCAAGATTCGGGACTAGCGGTCCAAGAGACCCAGTACTTC
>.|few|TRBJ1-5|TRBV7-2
CASSLVEDQPQHF
TGTGCCAGCAGCTTAGTAGAGGATCAGCCCCAGCATTTT
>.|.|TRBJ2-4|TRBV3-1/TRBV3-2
CASSQIGLAKNIQYF
TGTGCCAGCAGCCAGATCGGACTAGCCAAAAACATTCAGTACTTC
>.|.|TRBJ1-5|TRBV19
CASSHVGANQPQHF
TGTGCCAGTAGCCACGTAGGGGCGAATCAGCCCCAGCATTTT
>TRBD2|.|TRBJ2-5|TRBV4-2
CASSQEVGGGRETQYF
TGTGCCAGCAGCCAAGAAGTCGGGGGGGGTCGAGAGACCCAGTACTTC
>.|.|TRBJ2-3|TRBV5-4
CASSFVPRATDTQYF
TGTGCCAGCAGCTTTGTACCCAGGGCCACAGATACGCAGTATTTT
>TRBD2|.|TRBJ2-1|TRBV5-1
CASSLYSGAYSYNEQFF
TGCGCCAGCAGCTTGTATAGCGGGGCTTACTCCTACAATGAGCAGTTCTTC
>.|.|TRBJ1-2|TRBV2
CASRRGGGYGYTF
TGTGCCAGCAGGCGAGGGGGGGGCTATGGCTACACCTTC
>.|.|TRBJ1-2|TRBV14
CASSQEEFRGRDGYTF
TGTGCCAGCAGCCAGGAAGAATTCAGGGGTCGAGATGGCTACACCTTC
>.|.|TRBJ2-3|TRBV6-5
CASSLMTGTDTQYF
TGTGCCAGCAGTCTGATGACTGGCACAGATACGCAGTATTTT
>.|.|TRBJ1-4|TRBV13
CASSFGAWARNEKLFF
TGTGCCAGCAGCTTCGGCGCCTGGGCGCGTAATGAAAAACTGTTTTTT
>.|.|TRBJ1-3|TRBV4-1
CASSQGPGGSGNTIYF
TGCGCCAGCAGCCAAGGACCCGGGGGCTCTGGAAACACCATATATTTT
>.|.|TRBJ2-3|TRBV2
CASRPEADTQYF
TGTGCCAGCAGGCCGGAGGCAGATACGCAGTATTTT
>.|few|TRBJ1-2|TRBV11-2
CASSLHLLASYGYTF
TGTGCCAGCAGCTTACATTTATTGGCCTCCTATGGCTACACCTTC
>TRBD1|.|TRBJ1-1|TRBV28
CASSFNRGRGTEAFF
TGTGCCAGCAGTTTTAACAGGGGACGGGGCACTGAAGCTTTCTTT
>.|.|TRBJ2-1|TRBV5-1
CASSSGSSSYNEQFF
TGCGCCAGCAGCTCCGGGTCGAGCTCCTACAATGAGCAGTTCTTC
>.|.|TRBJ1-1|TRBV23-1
CASSWGVRDTEAFF
TGCGCCAGCAGTTGGGGGGTGAGGGACACTGAAGCTTTCTTT
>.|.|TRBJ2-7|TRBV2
CASSDRGYEQYF
TGTGCCAGCAGTGATCGGGGGTACGAGCAGTACTTC
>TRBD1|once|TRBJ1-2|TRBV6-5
CASSYAGTGDWGYTF
TGTGCCAGCAGTTACGCCGGGACAGGGGATTGGGGCTACACCTTC
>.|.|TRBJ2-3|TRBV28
CASSSIRGTVDTQYF
TGTGCCAGCAGCTCCATCCGCGGGACAGTCGATACGCAGTATTTT
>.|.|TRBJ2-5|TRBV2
CASSQGRLGGETQYF
TGTGCCAGCAGTCAGGGTCGGCTCGGGGGAGAGACCCAGTACTTC
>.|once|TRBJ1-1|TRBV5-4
CASSLDVIIGEVFF
TGTGCCAGCAGCTTGGATGTTATAATTGGAGAAGTTTTCTTT
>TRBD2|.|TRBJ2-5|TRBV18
CASSFTGTSGETQYF
TGTGCCAGCTCTTTTACCGGGACTAGCGGGGAGACCCAGTACTTC
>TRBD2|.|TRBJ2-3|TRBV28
CASSAPGLAGTDTQYF
TGTGCCAGCAGTGCACCGGGACTAGCGGGCACAGATACGCAGTATTTT
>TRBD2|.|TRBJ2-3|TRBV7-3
CASSLVGTSGGTSTDTQYF
TGTGCCAGCAGCTTAGTCGGGACTAGCGGGGGAACTAGCACAGATACGCAGTATTTT
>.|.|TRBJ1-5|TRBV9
CASSVGFTDSQPQHF
TGTGCCAGCAGCGTAGGTTTCACGGACAGTCAGCCCCAGCATTTT
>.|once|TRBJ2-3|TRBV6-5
CASSYATGSDTQYF
TGTGCCAGCAGTTACGCTACAGGGTCAGATACGCAGTATTTT
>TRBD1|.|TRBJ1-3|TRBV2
CASSEARGGGQGDGNTIYF
TGTGCCAGCAGTGAAGCGAGGGGGGGTGGACAGGGCGACGGAAACACCATATATTTT
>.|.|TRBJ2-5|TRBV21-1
CASSKLLAGEGETQYF
TGTGCCAGCAGCAAATTACTAGCGGGAGAGGGAGAGACCCAGTACTTC
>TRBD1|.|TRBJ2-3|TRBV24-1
CATSDLGDRGGADTQYF
TGTGCCACCAGTGATTTGGGGGACAGGGGAGGAGCAGATACGCAGTATTTT
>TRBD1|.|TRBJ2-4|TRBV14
CASSQDSRGKNIQYF
TGTGCCAGCAGCCAAGATTCCAGGGGGAAAAACATTCAGTACTTC
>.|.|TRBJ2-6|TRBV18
CASSPYKGLSGANVLTF
TGTGCCAGCTCACCGTATAAGGGACTCTCTGGGGCCAACGTCCTGACTTTC
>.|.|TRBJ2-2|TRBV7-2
CASRSRDTYTGELFF
TGTGCCAGCAGATCCAGGGACACTTACACCGGGGAGCTGTTTTTT
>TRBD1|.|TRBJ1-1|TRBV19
CASSKQGVTEAFF
TGTGCCAGTAGTAAACAGGGGGTCACTGAAGCTTTCTTT
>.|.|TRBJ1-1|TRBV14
CASSVDLSNTEAFF
TGTGCCAGCAGCGTCGATCTATCGAACACTGAAGCTTTCTTT